The present TCR beta chain was sequenced within a study of T cell responses to AZD1222 COVID-19 vaccine. Study conclusions and caveats: Females outnumbered males among donors, who were mostly white British; clonal diversity was possibly underestimated.

About this clone: What it binds is not known.

Germline loops: CDR1 MNHEY, CDR2 SMNVEV (reference sequence). Trimming took 5 bases from V and 4 from J, leaving 5 bases between them. The CDR3 loop spans 11 amino acids. Libraries were prepared by immunoSEQ multiplex PCR; TCRdb keeps only in-frame clonotypes and omits some of them. The top ten hold more than 3% of the sample, which has about 140,000 clones, about 90% seen once. The sample here was peripheral blood, taken 28 days after the second AZD1222 dose. The rearrangement links TRBV27 to TRBJ2-5; D is undetermined. The sequence came from an adult who received the AZD1222 COVID-19 vaccine. The CDR3 nucleotides are TGTGCCAGCAGTCAGCGAGAGACCCAGTACTTC. It codes for CASSQRETQYF.